This T cell receptor beta chain was observed in a study of blood T cell repertoires in COVID-19. Across the study: Donors in the United States, Italy and Spain gave samples during acute or convalescent COVID-19. PBMCs, B-cell-depleted T cells, or T cells were the source of the cDNA or gDNA that made up the material.

This clone occurred once. In the original workflow: The assay estimated nucleated cells by amplifying reference gene primers. Assay used: immunoSEQ multiplex PCR; TCRdb lists only in-frame clones, some missing. The V and J calls and the clone size are those of that table, but D and trimming were determined from the DNA. The sample yields under 200,000 clones, around 84% seen once. The CDR3 is 17 amino acids. Germline CDR1 is SGHAT and CDR2 is FQNNGV. With V trimmed by 5 bases and J by 6 bases, 14 bases remained unmatched. The genes are TRBV11-2 and TRBJ2-1; 9 bases fit TRBD1. Sequenced input: peripheral blood. The TCR sequence derives from a man aged 25 to 45 with active or convalescent COVID-19. CDR3 in amino acids: CASSQINRGRYVNEQFF. The CDR3 DNA reads TGTGCCAGCAGCCAAATCAACAGGGGGCGGTATGTCAATGAGCAGTTCTTC.